This T cell receptor (beta chain) was captured in a study of regulatory T cells in long-lasting Graves disease. Deletions cut 4 bases from V and 8 bases from J, with 11 bases between. The CDR3 totals 13 residues. The germline gives CDR1 MGHRA, CDR2 YSYEKL. This clonotype occurred many times. Its antigen is as yet unknown. Study results and limitations: TCR diversity was lower in persistent Graves' patients than in newly diagnosed ones.

Arm-PCR of CDR3 regions and iRepertoire HTBI primers were the basis on which TCR beta libraries were built. TCRdb used MiXCR to reprocess the multiplex PCR reads, holding one entry per CDR3 protein. The repertoire holds about 210,000 distinct CDR3 sequences, with roughly a fifth as singletons. Documented time point: newly diagnosed GD, antithyroid drugs for less than 3 months. Making the TCR library involved RNA that had been extracted from PBMCs. This sample was also put to use in a study of T cells in Graves' hyperthyroidism and ophthalmopathy.

J is TRBJ1-4 and V is TRBV4-1, with D uncertain. The receptor was derived from a woman aged 25 to 39 with Graves disease. The sample in question was peripheral blood mononuclear cells (PBMCs), obtained at new diagnosis, from a patient treated with antithyroid drugs. CDR3 nucleotides: TGCGCCAGCAGCCGGGCGGCTGGGGAAAAACTGTTTTTT. Translation: CASSRAAGEKLFF.